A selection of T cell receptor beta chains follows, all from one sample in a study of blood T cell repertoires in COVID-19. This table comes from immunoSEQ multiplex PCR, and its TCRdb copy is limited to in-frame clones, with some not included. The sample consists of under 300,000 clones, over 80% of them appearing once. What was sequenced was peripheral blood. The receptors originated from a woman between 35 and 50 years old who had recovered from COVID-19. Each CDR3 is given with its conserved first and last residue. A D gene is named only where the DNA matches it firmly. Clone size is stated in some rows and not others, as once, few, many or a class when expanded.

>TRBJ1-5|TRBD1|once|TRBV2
TGTGCCAGCAGCGAGGACAGGGGAAAAGGGCAGCCCCAGCATTTT
CASSEDRGKGQPQHF
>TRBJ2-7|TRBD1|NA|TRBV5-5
TGTGCCAGCAGCCAAGGACAGGGGGTTAGCTACGAGCAGTACTTC
CASSQGQGVSYEQYF
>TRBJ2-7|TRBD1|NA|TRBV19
TGTGCCAGTAGTATCATGACAGGGCGCTACGAGCAGTACTTC
CASSIMTGRYEQYF
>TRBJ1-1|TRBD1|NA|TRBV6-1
TGTGCCAGCAGTGAAGAAGGACAGGGTGGCACTGAAGCTTTCTTT
CASSEEGQGGTEAFF
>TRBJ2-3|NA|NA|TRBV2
TGTGCCAGCAGTTTATTAGATACGCAGTATTTT
CASSLLDTQYF
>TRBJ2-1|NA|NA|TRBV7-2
TGTGCCAGCAGCTACCTATCCCCCCACAATGAGCAGTTCTTC
CASSYLSPHNEQFF
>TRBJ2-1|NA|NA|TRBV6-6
TGTGCCAGCAGTTCCCGTACCCCGGGGTCCTACAATGAGCAGTTCTTC
CASSSRTPGSYNEQFF
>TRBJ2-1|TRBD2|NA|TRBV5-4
TGTGCCAGCAGCCACGGGACTAGGGGGATCGATGAGCAGTTCTTC
CASSHGTRGIDEQFF
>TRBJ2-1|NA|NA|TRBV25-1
TGTGCCAGCAGTGAACTGGACTCGACCTACAATGAGCAGTTCTTC
CASSELDSTYNEQFF
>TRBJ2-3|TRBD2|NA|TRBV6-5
TGTGCCAGCAGTCGCGGACTAGCATCCGATACGCAGTATTTT
CASSRGLASDTQYF
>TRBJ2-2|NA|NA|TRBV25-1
TGTGCCAGCAGGGGTTTAACCGGGACACCCTTCACCGGGGAGCTGTTTTTT
CASRGLTGTPFTGELFF
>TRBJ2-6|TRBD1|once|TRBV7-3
TGTGCCAGCAGCCTAGAGCCCCGGGACAGGGGGCGTTCTGGGGCCAACGTCCTGACTTTC
CASSLEPRDRGRSGANVLTF
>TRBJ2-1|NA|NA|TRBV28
TGTGCCAGCAGTCCGGGGAGGAATGAGCAGTTCTTC
CASSPGRNEQFF
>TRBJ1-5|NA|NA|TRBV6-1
TGTGCCAGCAGTATAACAGGCAACAATCAGCCCCAGCATTTT
CASSITGNNQPQHF
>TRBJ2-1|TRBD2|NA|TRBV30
TGTGCCTGGAGTGTAGGAATCGGGAGGGCTGGCAATGAGCAGTTCTTC
CAWSVGIGRAGNEQFF
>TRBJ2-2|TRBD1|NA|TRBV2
TGTGCCAGCAGGTCCAGGACAGGGACCGGGGAGCTGTTTTTT
CASRSRTGTGELFF
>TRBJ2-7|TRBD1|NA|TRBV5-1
TGCGCCAGCAGCCATCCGGGACAGGGGAACGAGCAGTACTTC
CASSHPGQGNEQYF
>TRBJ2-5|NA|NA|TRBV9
TGTGCCAGCAGCCATTACGGGGAACACCAAGAGACCCAGTACTTC
CASSHYGEHQETQYF
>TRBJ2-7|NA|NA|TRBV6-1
TGTGCCAGCAGTGAGCGCGGCGATCCGGTGGCCTTC
CASSERGDPVAF
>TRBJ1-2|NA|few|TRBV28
TGTGCCAGCAGTCAGGGTGCCTATGGCTACACCTTC
CASSQGAYGYTF
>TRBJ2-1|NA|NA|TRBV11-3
TGTGCCAGCAGCACCTCTCCTAGCAGCCATGAGCAGTTCTTC
CASSTSPSSHEQFF
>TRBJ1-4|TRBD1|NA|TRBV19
TGTGCCAGTAGTGGAACCGGGACAGGGTCCGAAAAACTGTTTTTT
CASSGTGTGSEKLFF
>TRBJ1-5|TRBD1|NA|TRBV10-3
TGTGCCATCAGTGATAGTAAAGGGAGACAGGGGCCTTTTCAAGGCAATCAGCCCCAGCATTTT
CAISDSKGRQGPFQGNQPQHF
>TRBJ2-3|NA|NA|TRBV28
TGTGCCAGCAGTTTATCCCTAGGCTTACCTTTCGACACAGATACGCAGTATTTT
CASSLSLGLPFDTDTQYF
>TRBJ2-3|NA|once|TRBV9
TGTGCCAGCAGCGAGCCCCAGGGGGACTTCGAAAAGTCGCGAAGCCGGCAGTATTTT
CASSEPQGDFEKSRSRQYF
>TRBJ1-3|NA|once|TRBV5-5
TGTGCCAGCAGCTTGCGGGAACAGACCGTCGGAAACACCATATATTTT
CASSLREQTVGNTIYF
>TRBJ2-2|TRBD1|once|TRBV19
TGTGCCAGTAGCCAGGACAGGGCCAACACCGGGGAGCTGTTTTTT
CASSQDRANTGELFF
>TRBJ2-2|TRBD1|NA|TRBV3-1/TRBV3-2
TGTGCCAGCACCCAGCTGACACGGGACAGGGGGCGCACCGGGGAGCTGTTTTTT
CASTQLTRDRGRTGELFF
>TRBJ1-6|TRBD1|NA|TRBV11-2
TGTGCCAGCAGCTTAGTGGCGGACAGGTTGACCTATAATTCACCCCTCCACTTT
CASSLVADRLTYNSPLHF
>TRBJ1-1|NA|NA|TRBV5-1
TGCGCCAGCAGCTTGGTTGCAGGAGGCACTGAAGCTTTCTTT
CASSLVAGGTEAFF
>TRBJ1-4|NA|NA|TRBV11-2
TGTGCCAGCAGCTTTTTGGGGGGGGAAGGTAATGAAAAACTGTTTTTT
CASSFLGGEGNEKLFF
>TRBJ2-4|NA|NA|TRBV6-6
TGTGCCAGCAGTTACCAAGACATCTACAAAAACATTCAGTACTTC
CASSYQDIYKNIQYF
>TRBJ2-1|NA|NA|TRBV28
TGTGCCAGCATCCAGACCGTGACGGGTGAGCAGTTCTTC
CASIQTVTGEQFF
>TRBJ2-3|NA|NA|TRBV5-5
TGTGCCAGCAATATTGGGGGCGTTCAAGATACGCAGTATTTT
CASNIGGVQDTQYF
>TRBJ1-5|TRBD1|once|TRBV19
TGTGCCAGTAGTGGCACCGGGACAGGGCACAATCAGCCCCAGCATTTT
CASSGTGTGHNQPQHF
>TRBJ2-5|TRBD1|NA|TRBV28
TGTGCCAGCCCGCCGGAAAGGGACAGTCAAAGGGAGACCCAGTACTTC
CASPPERDSQRETQYF
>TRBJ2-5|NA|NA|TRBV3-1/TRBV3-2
TGTGCCAGCAGCAGTAGTCAGGGGTACCAAGAGACCCAGTACTTC
CASSSSQGYQETQYF
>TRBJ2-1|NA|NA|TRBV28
TGTGCCAGCGGTGAGTCGCGCAATGAGCAGTTCTTC
CASGESRNEQFF
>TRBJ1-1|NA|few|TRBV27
TGTGCCAGCAGTCCAGGCTCCATGAACACTGAAGCTTTCTTT
CASSPGSMNTEAFF
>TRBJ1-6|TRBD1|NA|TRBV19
TGTGCCAGTAGTCAGGACAGGCCAACCAATAATTCACCCCTCCACTTT
CASSQDRPTNNSPLHF
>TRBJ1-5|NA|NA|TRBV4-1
TGCGCCAGCAGCCCCCTTCAGGTTCGAGCACCGACTAGCAATCAGCCCCAGCATTTT
CASSPLQVRAPTSNQPQHF